What follows is one TCR beta chain and its context. The sample comes from a study of blood T cell repertoires in COVID-19. Recruited during active infection, patients (from Seattle) were subsequently followed longitudinally. V dropped 3 bases and J dropped 2 bases, with 8 bases sitting between them. Germline V CDR1 and CDR2: SGHNT, YYREEE (reference sequence). The CDR3 sequence is 13 residues long. The table came from immunoSEQ multiplex PCR; TCRdb's copy has only in-frame clones and leaves some out. The sample has about 250,000 clones; 88% are singletons. This TCR was recovered from a woman aged 25 to 45 with COVID-19, enrolled during active disease. Sequenced: peripheral blood. The chain joins TRBV5-4 to TRBJ1-1; D not resolved. The CDR3 region is CASSSRLNTEAFF. The CDR3 nucleotides read TGTGCCAGCAGCTCTAGATTAAACACTGAAGCTTTCTTT.